These 2 T cell receptor beta chains were sequenced from one sample in a study of CD8+CD57+ T cells in acquired aplastic anemia. Both TCR beta VDJ combination and CDR3 sequence profiling were carried out. Genomic DNA was the template for this profiling. TCRdb independently ran MiXCR on the reads; one entry per CDR3 protein. The table lists 150,000 to 200,000 distinct CDR3 sequences, around 48% of them singletons. Flow cytometry had shown expanded CD8+CD57+ cells in the patients chosen for sequencing. The sample was sorted CD4+, CD8+, or CD8+CD57+ T cells (not recorded which) from PBMCs. The receptors were sampled from a human donor with aplastic anemia.

Many counts were recorded for this clonotype. The chain combines TRBV7-2 with TRBJ1-3; D gene uncertain. Deletions cut 0 bases from V and 0 bases from J, with 3 bases between. Per the germline V gene, CDR1 is SGHTA and CDR2 is FQGNSA. This CDR3 region has 14 residues. The CDR3 coding sequence is TGTGCCAGCAGCTTAGCGAGCTCTGGAAACACCATATATTTT. This encodes CASSLASSGNTIYF.

The sample holds many counts of this clonotype. For the CDR3, the DNA is TGCAGTGCTAGAACCCCTAGCGAGCAGTACTTC. Translation gives CSARTPSEQYF. The rearrangement uses TRBV20-1 and TRBJ2-7; no firm D call. The length of the CDR3 is 11 residues. V was pared by 2 bases and J by 6 bases, with 8 bases between. CDR1 is DFQATT, CDR2 SNEGSKA, per germline (reference sequence).